This is a list of T cell receptor beta chains from one sample in a study of CD8 T cells in ankylosing spondylitis. Each CDR3 protein is one row after TCRdb ran MiXCR on the 5' RACE reads. The sample contains 350,000 or so distinct CDR3 sequences, 9.5% to 13% of which appear only once. The sequenced material came from blood, either unsorted or a sorted T cell fraction (not recorded which). Source of these receptors: a female donor with ankylosing spondylitis or in good health (not recorded which). Each CDR3 is given with its conserved first and last residue. Fields, in order: V gene, D gene, J gene, clone size, CDR3 DNA, CDR3 protein. D genes are given only for firm matches. Clone size, where shown, is once, few, many, or a class for clones that have expanded.

TRBV12-3/TRBV12-4	NA	TRBJ2-7	many	TGTGCCAGCAGTGCGAGCTACGAGCAGTACTTC	CASSASYEQYF
TRBV10-2	TRBD2	TRBJ2-4	NA	TGCGCCAGCCATTGGTCCCCGGGACTAGATATCCAGTACTTC	CASHWSPGLDIQYF
TRBV14	NA	TRBJ2-7	many	TGTGCCAGCAGCCAAGATCGAAACAACTACGAGCAGTACTTC	CASSQDRNNYEQYF
TRBV18	NA	TRBJ2-3	few	TGTGCCAGCTCACCACCGAGGGGGGGCCCAGATACGCAGTATTTT	CASSPPRGGPDTQYF
TRBV28	NA	TRBJ2-7	NA	TGTGCCAGCAGTAACCGGTTGGGGGTCTCCTACGAGCAGTACTTC	CASSNRLGVSYEQYF
TRBV29-1	TRBD1	TRBJ2-7	many	TGCAGCGTTGATGTCGGGACAGGGGCCTACGAGCAGTACTTC	CSVDVGTGAYEQYF
TRBV12-3/TRBV12-4	TRBD2	TRBJ2-1	many	TGTGCCAGCACCATGTCTGGGGGGGACCATGAGCAGTTCTTC	CASTMSGGDHEQFF
TRBV7-3	TRBD1	TRBJ1-2	many	TGTGCCAGCAGCTTAATTCCGGGACAGGGGTTGGATGGCTACACCTTC	CASSLIPGQGLDGYTF
TRBV20-1	TRBD2	TRBJ2-5	many	TGCAGTGCTAGAGATCTGCGGGAGGGTATCCGGGAGACCCAGTACTTC	CSARDLREGIRETQYF
TRBV27	NA	TRBJ2-1	few	TGTGCCAGCAGCATCACAGGTTACAATGAGCAGTTCTTC	CASSITGYNEQFF
TRBV28	NA	TRBJ2-2	many	TGTGCCAGCACGAGCACCTTACTAAACACCGGGGAGCTGTTTTTT	CASTSTLLNTGELFF
TRBV3-1	TRBD2	TRBJ2-1	NA	TGTGCCAGCAGCCAGGCTAGCGGGGGGGCCTGGGGTGAGCAGTTCTTC	CASSQASGGAWGEQFF
TRBV27	NA	TRBJ1-5	many	TGTGCCAGCCCTCGGGGTTTGAGCAATCAGCCCCAGCATTTT	CASPRGLSNQPQHF
TRBV5-1	TRBD1	TRBJ2-5	many	TGCGCCAGCAGCTTGGCACCGGGACAGCCTCAAGAGACCCAGTACTTC	CASSLAPGQPQETQYF
TRBV12-3/TRBV12-4	TRBD1	TRBJ2-7	many	TGTGCCAGCAGCTACGACAGGGTCGAGCAGTACTTC	CASSYDRVEQYF
TRBV20-1	NA	TRBJ1-1	NA	TGCAGTGCTAGGGTCGTAAGGGGGGCGGGAACTGAAGCTTTCTTT	CSARVVRGAGTEAFF
TRBV5-1	TRBD1	TRBJ1-1	many	TGCGCCAGCAGCATACAGGGGGCTGGCACTGAAGCTTTCTTT	CASSIQGAGTEAFF
TRBV5-1	NA	TRBJ2-1	many	TGCGCCAGCAGCTTGGTGGCGGGTGGGGACAATGAGCAGTTCTTC	CASSLVAGGDNEQFF
TRBV7-2	NA	TRBJ2-3	many	TGTGCCAGCAGCTTAGTCACGTTAGATACGCAGTATTTT	CASSLVTLDTQYF
TRBV18	NA	TRBJ2-1	few	TGTGCCAGCTCACCCCTGAATCCCGGTCAGGGTAGCCTAAGAAGATACAATGAGCAGTTCTTC	CASSPLNPGQGSLRRYNEQFF
TRBV10-3	TRBD2	TRBJ2-1	many	TGTGCCATCAGTGAGGTCCTACTAGCGGGAGGGCCCGAGTTCTTC	CAISEVLLAGGPEFF
TRBV20-1	TRBD2	TRBJ2-3	many	TGCAGTGCTAGCGAGACTAGCGGGAGTCTCCATACGCAGTATTTT	CSASETSGSLHTQYF
TRBV20-1	NA	TRBJ2-1	many	TGCAGTGCTAGAGACGTGGGGGTCGCCTACAATGAGCAGTTCTTC	CSARDVGVAYNEQFF
TRBV5-6	NA	TRBJ2-7	few	TGTGCCAGCAGCTTGGAGCAGTCTAACGAGCAGTACTTC	CASSLEQSNEQYF
TRBV4-1	NA	TRBJ2-1	few	TGCGCCAGCAGCCAAGAAAGCCCGTCCTACAATGAGCAGTTCTTC	CASSQESPSYNEQFF
TRBV7-2	NA	TRBJ1-4	many	TGTGCCAGCAGCCGGACGGCTAATGAAAAACTGTTTTTT	CASSRTANEKLFF
TRBV20-1	NA	TRBJ1-5	many	TGCAGTGCTCCCCGGCGGGGGACGGGGAATCAGCCCCAGCATTTT	CSAPRRGTGNQPQHF
TRBV12-3/TRBV12-4	NA	TRBJ2-2	few	TGTGCCAGCAGGGGGTCGACCGGGGAGCTGTTTTTT	CASRGSTGELFF
TRBV15	TRBD1	TRBJ1-3	many	TGTGCCACCAGTTGGCCGGGACAGGGAAGTGGAAACACCATATATTTT	CATSWPGQGSGNTIYF
TRBV7-2	NA	TRBJ2-1	many	TGTGCCAGCAGATATCCGGGACTGCGTAACAATGAGCAGTTCTTC	CASRYPGLRNNEQFF
TRBV7-9	NA	TRBJ1-1	NA	TGTGCCAGCAGCTTATTTGCTGAAGCTTTCTTT	CASSLFAEAFF
TRBV20-1	NA	TRBJ1-2	NA	TGCAGTGCTTGGGACACAATTGTCCCGCTCTATGGCTACACCTTC	CSAWDTIVPLYGYTF
TRBV2	NA	TRBJ2-2	few	TGTGCCAGCACAACAGGGGCTAGCGACGCCGGGGAGCTGTTTTTT	CASTTGASDAGELFF
TRBV29-1	TRBD2	TRBJ2-1	many	TGCAGCGTCGATGGGGGACTAGTTAACAATGAGCAGTTCTTC	CSVDGGLVNNEQFF
TRBV6-4	NA	TRBJ2-3	many	TGTGCCAGCAGTGACGGGACCAAAGAAACAGATACGCAGTATTTT	CASSDGTKETDTQYF
TRBV18	TRBD2	TRBJ2-7	NA	TGTGCCAGCTCACCACCGCAACTAGCGGGGGCTTCCTACGAGCAGTACTTC	CASSPPQLAGASYEQYF
TRBV5-1	TRBD1	TRBJ1-5	many	TGCGCCAGCAGCGACTCGACAGGGGGGCAGCCCCAGCATTTT	CASSDSTGGQPQHF
TRBV20-1	NA	TRBJ1-1	NA	TGCAGTGCTCAGGTAGTTATGAACACTGAAGCTTTCTTT	CSAQVVMNTEAFF
TRBV20-1	NA	TRBJ1-1	many	TGCAGTAAGACGGTGAACACTGAAGCTTTCTTT	CSKTVNTEAFF